A selection of T cell receptor beta chains follows, all from one sample in a study of long-term antiretroviral therapy in people with HIV. Only in-frame clones appear in the TCRdb table, and some are missing; sequencing was by immunoSEQ multiplex PCR. The table includes tens of thousands of clones, roughly 78% detected once. The material sequenced was unsorted PBMCs, taken 0.3 years after starting antiretroviral therapy. Receptors originate from a man aged 35 to 55 with HIV. Both conserved end residues are part of each CDR3. The D gene is left open where the match is weak. The size of a clone is reported for some rows only, either as once, few or many, or as a class for expanded clones.

v_call	d_call	j_call	clone_size	cdr3_aa	cdr3_nt
TRBV6-5	.	TRBJ2-7	.	CASSTGPLYEQYF	TGTGCCAGCAGTACAGGTCCTCTCTACGAGCAGTACTTC
TRBV5-1	.	TRBJ2-4	.	CASSPGRGLVIQYF	TGCGCCAGCAGCCCCGGGAGGGGGCTAGTCATTCAGTACTTC
TRBV14	TRBD2	TRBJ2-1	.	CASSSRGSGRGTYNEQFF	TGTGCCAGCAGCTCCCGGGGCAGCGGGAGAGGGACCTACAATGAGCAGTTCTTC
TRBV9	.	TRBJ2-1	.	CASSAPGTYNEQFF	TGTGCCAGCAGCGCACCCGGGACCTACAATGAGCAGTTCTTC
TRBV4-3	TRBD1	TRBJ1-4	.	CASSPADRRDEKLFF	TGCGCCAGCAGCCCGGCGGACAGGCGGGACGAAAAACTGTTTTTT
TRBV6-6	.	TRBJ1-5	.	CASSYERGSNQPQHF	TGTGCCAGCAGTTACGAAAGGGGCAGCAATCAGCCCCAGCATTTT
TRBV27	TRBD1	TRBJ2-7	once	CASSSLGTVKIYEQYF	TGTGCCAGCAGTTCCTTAGGGACAGTTAAGATATACGAGCAGTACTTC
TRBV27	.	TRBJ2-7	.	CASSLVYEGMDEQYF	TGTGCCAGCAGTTTAGTATACGAGGGAATGGACGAGCAGTACTTC
TRBV5-5	.	TRBJ2-7	once	CASTQASSVHEQYF	TGTGCCAGCACTCAGGCCAGCTCCGTCCACGAGCAGTACTTC
TRBV4-1	TRBD1	TRBJ2-2	.	CASSLPGQGFSTGELFF	TGCGCCAGCAGCCTCCCAGGACAGGGTTTTAGCACCGGGGAGCTGTTTTTT
TRBV5-5	.	TRBJ2-3	.	CASSLAGQTPDTQYF	TGTGCCAGCAGCTTAGCGGGACAGACGCCAGATACGCAGTATTTT
TRBV13	TRBD2	TRBJ2-2	.	CASSHSGLARDTGELFF	TGTGCCAGCAGCCACTCGGGACTAGCGAGGGACACCGGGGAGCTGTTTTTT
TRBV18	.	TRBJ1-1	.	CASPTGPNTEAFF	TGTGCCAGCCCGACAGGCCCGAACACTGAAGCTTTCTTT
TRBV29-1	.	TRBJ1-1	once	CSVEERTNTEAFF	TGCAGCGTTGAAGAAAGAACGAACACTGAAGCTTTCTTT
TRBV2	.	TRBJ2-3	.	CASARGQSTDTQYF	TGTGCCAGCGCGCGGGGGCAATCCACAGATACGCAGTATTTT
TRBV15	.	TRBJ2-7	.	CATSARASSGQYF	TGTGCCACCTCGGCCCGGGCCTCGAGCGGGCAGTACTTC
TRBV4-1	TRBD2	TRBJ2-3	.	CASSHARLAPSTDTQYF	TGCGCCAGCAGCCACGCAAGACTAGCGCCTAGCACAGATACGCAGTATTTT
TRBV18	.	TRBJ1-1	.	CASSDGFGTEAFF	TGTGCCAGCTCAGACGGCTTTGGTACTGAAGCTTTCTTT
TRBV28	TRBD1	TRBJ1-1	.	CASSWIQGAAEAFF	TGTGCCAGCAGTTGGATACAGGGGGCTGCTGAAGCTTTCTTT
TRBV28	.	TRBJ1-2	.	CASTYIVGGGYTF	TGTGCCAGCACCTATATCGTCGGGGGAGGCTACACCTTC
TRBV7-2	TRBD1	TRBJ1-3	.	CASSLGTGASSGNTIYF	TGTGCCAGCAGCCTCGGGACAGGGGCGTCTTCTGGAAACACCATATATTTT
TRBV6-5	.	TRBJ1-1	once	CASSSFRDLNTEAFF	TGTGCCAGCAGTTCCTTCAGGGATCTGAACACTGAAGCTTTCTTT